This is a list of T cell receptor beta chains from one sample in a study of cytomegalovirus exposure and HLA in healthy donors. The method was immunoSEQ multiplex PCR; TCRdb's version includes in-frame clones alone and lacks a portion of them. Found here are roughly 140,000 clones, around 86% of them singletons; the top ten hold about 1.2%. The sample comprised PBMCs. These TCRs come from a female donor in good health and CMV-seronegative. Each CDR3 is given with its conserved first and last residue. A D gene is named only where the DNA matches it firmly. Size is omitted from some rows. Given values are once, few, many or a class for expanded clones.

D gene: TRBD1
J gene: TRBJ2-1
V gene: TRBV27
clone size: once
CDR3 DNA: TGTGCCAGCAGCGAAATGGGACAGGGGGGCGTCGATGAGCAGTTCTTC
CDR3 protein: CASSEMGQGGVDEQFF

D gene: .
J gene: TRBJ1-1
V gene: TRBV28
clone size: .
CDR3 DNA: TGTGCCAGCAGATCCCTTGGATTGGGGCGCCTCACTGAAGCTTTCTTT
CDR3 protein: CASRSLGLGRLTEAFF

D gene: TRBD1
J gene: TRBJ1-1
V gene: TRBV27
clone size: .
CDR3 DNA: TGTGCCAGCAGCCCTCAGGGGGACTTTGGGGCTTTCTTT
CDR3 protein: CASSPQGDFGAFF

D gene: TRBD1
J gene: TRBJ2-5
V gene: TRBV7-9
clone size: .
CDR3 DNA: TGTGCCAGCAGCGGACAGGGACAGCAAGAGACCCAGTACTTC
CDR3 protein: CASSGQGQQETQYF

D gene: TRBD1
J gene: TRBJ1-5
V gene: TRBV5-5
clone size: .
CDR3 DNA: TGTGCCAGCACGCCGACAGGGAACAATCAGCCCCAGCATTTT
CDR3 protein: CASTPTGNNQPQHF

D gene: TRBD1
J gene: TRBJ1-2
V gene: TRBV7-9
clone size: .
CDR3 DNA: TGTGCCAGCAGCTTAGGTACAGGGGAGGCGGGCTACACCTTC
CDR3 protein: CASSLGTGEAGYTF

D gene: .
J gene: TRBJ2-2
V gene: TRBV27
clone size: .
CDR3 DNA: TGTGCCATTACGGACTACTCGACCGGGGAGCTGTTTTTT
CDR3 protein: CAITDYSTGELFF

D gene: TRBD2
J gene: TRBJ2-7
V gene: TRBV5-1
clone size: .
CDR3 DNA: TGCGCCAGCAGCTTGGGCGGGAGTCTTAACGAGCAGTACTTC
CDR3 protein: CASSLGGSLNEQYF

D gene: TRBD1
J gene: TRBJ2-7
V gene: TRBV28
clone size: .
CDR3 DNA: TGTGCCAGCACCCCGGGACAGGGGACCTACGAGCAGTACTTC
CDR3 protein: CASTPGQGTYEQYF

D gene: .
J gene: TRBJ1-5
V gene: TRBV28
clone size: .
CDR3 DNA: TGTGCCAGCAGTAAGCTACAGGGTAGCAATCAGCCCCAGCATTTT
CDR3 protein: CASSKLQGSNQPQHF

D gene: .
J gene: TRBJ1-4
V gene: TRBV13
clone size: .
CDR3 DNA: TGTGCCAGCAGCTTAGGCGGGGCAACTAATGAAAAACTGTTTTTT
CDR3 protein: CASSLGGATNEKLFF

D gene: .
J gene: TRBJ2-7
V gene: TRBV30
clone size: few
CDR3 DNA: TGTGCCTGGAGCTCCCCGGGTTTTAGGAGGTCCTACGAGCAGTACTTC
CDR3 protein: CAWSSPGFRRSYEQYF

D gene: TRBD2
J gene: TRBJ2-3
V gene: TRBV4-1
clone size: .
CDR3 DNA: TGCGCCAGCAGCCGATCTGGGACTAGCGGAAGCACAGATACGCAGTATTTT
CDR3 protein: CASSRSGTSGSTDTQYF

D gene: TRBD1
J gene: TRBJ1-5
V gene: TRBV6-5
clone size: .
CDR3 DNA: TGTGCCAGCAGTGAGACAGGGGCCCGTCAGCCCCAGCATTTT
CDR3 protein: CASSETGARQPQHF

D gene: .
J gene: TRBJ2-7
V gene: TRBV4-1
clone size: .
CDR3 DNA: TGCGCCAGCAGCCAAGGAGAACAGAACTACGAGCAGTACTTC
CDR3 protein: CASSQGEQNYEQYF

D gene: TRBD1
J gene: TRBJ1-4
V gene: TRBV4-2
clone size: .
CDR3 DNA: TGTGCCAGCAGCCAAGATATGAGGACAGGGGTTGAAAAACTGTTTTTT
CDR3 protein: CASSQDMRTGVEKLFF

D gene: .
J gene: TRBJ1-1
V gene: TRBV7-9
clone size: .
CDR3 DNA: TGTGCCAGCAGCGTCTATGGGAACACTGAAGCTTTCTTT
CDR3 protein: CASSVYGNTEAFF

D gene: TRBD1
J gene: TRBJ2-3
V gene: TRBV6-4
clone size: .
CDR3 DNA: TGTGCCAGCAGTGACCGGACAGGGGGCACAGATACGCAGTATTTT
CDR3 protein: CASSDRTGGTDTQYF

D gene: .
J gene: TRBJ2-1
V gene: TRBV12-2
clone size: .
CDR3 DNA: TGTGCAAGTCGCTTAGCGCCCTTATCCAGGGAGCAGTTCTTC
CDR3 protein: CASRLAPLSREQFF

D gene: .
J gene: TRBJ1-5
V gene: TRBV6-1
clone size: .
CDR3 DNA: TGTGCCAGCAGTGAAGAGGGGTTCAGCAATCAGCCCCAGCATTTT
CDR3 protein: CASSEEGFSNQPQHF

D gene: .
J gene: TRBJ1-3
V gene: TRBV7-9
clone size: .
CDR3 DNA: TGTGCCAGCAGCTGGACAGCTCAAACTGGAAACACCATATATTTT
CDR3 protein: CASSWTAQTGNTIYF

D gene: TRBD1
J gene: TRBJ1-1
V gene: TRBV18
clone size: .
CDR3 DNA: TGTGCCAGCTCACCACGGAGACAGGGGGCGGGAAACACTGAAGCTTTCTTT
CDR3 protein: CASSPRRQGAGNTEAFF

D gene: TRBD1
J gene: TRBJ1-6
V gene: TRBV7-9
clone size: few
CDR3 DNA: TGTGCCAGCAGCTTACTGACGGGGACAGGGGAATCACCCCTCCACTTT
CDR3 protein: CASSLLTGTGESPLHF

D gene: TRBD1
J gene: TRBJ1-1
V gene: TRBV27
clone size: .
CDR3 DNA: TGTGCCAGCAGAACGGACAGGGGAGCTTTCTTT
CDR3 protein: CASRTDRGAFF

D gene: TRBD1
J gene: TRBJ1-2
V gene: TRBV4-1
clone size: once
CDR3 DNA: TGCGCCAGCAGCTTCACGGACAGGGGCGGCTACACCTTC
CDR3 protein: CASSFTDRGGYTF

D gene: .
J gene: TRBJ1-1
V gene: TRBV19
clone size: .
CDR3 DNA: TGTGCCAGTAGTATTATGATGGGTCGGAGGGAGAAGAACACTGAAGCTTTCTTT
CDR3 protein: CASSIMMGRREKNTEAFF

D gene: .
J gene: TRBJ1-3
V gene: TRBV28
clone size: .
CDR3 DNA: TGTGCTTCCAAATCTGGAAACACCATATATTTT
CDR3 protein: CASKSGNTIYF

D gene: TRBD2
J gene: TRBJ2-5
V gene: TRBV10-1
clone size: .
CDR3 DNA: TGCGCCAGTCTGGGACTAGGTCCGGCGACCCAGTACTTC
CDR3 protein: CASLGLGPATQYF

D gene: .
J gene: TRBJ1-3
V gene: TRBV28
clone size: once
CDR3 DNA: TGTGCCAGCAGTGGTCTCCGGAGGAGCTCTGGAAACACCATATATTTT
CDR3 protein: CASSGLRRSSGNTIYF

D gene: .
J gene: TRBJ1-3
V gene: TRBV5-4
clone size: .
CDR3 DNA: TGTGCCAGCAGACAAGACATGATCGGAAACACCATATATTTT
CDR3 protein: CASRQDMIGNTIYF

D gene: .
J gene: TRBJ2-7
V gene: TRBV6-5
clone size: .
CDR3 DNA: TGTGCCAGCAGTTACCGTCGAGGCTCCAACTACGAGCAGTACTTC
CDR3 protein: CASSYRRGSNYEQYF

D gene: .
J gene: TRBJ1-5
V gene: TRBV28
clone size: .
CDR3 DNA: TGTGCCAGCAGTTTAGCAGGGCTAAGAGATCAGCCCCAGCATTTT
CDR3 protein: CASSLAGLRDQPQHF

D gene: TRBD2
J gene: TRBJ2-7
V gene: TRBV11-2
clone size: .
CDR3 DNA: TGTGCCAGCAGCCTTGGGACTAGCTCCGAGCAGTACTTC
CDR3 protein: CASSLGTSSEQYF

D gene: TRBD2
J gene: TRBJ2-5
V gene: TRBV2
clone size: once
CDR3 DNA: TGTGCCAGCGGGCGGGGGGGCCCCTCAGAGACCCAGTACTTC
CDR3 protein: CASGRGGPSETQYF

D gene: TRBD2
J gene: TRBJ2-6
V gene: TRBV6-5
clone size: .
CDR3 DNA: TGTGCCAGCAGTTACTGGGGGGGCTCTGGGGCCAACGTCCTGACTTTC
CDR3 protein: CASSYWGGSGANVLTF

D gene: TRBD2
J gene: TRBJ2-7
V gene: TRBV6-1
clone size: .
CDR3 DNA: TGTGCCACCCTAGCGGGAGTCCACGAGCAGTACTTC
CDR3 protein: CATLAGVHEQYF